These T cell receptor beta chains were read from a single sample in a study of early T cells in non-severe SARS-CoV-2 infection. MiXCR was run by TCRdb on the 5' RACE reads, yielding one entry per CDR3 protein. This table has some 96,000 distinct CDR3 sequences, about 13% appearing once. The sequencing sample was made of whole blood. These receptors were taken from an adult who was a healthcare worker with PCR-confirmed SARS-CoV-2 infection or an uninfected control (not recorded which). Both conserved end residues are part of each CDR3. D genes are given only for firm matches. Some rows mark clone size as missing; the rest say once, few, many or name a class of expanded clone.

>TRBV9|15|TRBJ2-1|NA|NA
TGTGCCAGCAGCGTAGAGGATAGGGGCGCGGAGGAGCAGTTCTTC
CASSVEDRGAEEQFF
>TRBV28|11|TRBJ2-7|NA|NA
TGTGCCAGCACAGGGATCTACGAGCAGTACTTC
CASTGIYEQYF
>TRBV11-2|13|TRBJ2-7|many|NA
TGTGCCAGCAGCTCCGGAGGAACCTACGAGCAGTACTTC
CASSSGGTYEQYF
>TRBV18|12|TRBJ2-1|many|NA
TGTGCCAGCTCAAACTCCTACAATGAGCAGTTCTTC
CASSNSYNEQFF
>TRBV11-1|13|TRBJ1-4|NA|NA
TGTGCCAGCAGCCCTAGCGGTGCTCAAGGGGTGTTTTTT
CASSPSGAQGVFF
>TRBV13|14|TRBJ1-3|many|NA
TGTGCCAGCAGCCAAGCGTCTGGTGGAAACACCATATATTTT
CASSQASGGNTIYF
>TRBV7-2|15|TRBJ1-2|many|TRBD1
TGTGCCAGCAGCCCCAGACAGGGGGCTGACTATGGCTACACCTTC
CASSPRQGADYGYTF
>TRBV14|16|TRBJ2-5|many|TRBD2
TGTGCCAGCAGCCAAAGCGGGGGGAAGTACCAAGAGACCCAGTACTTC
CASSQSGGKYQETQYF
>TRBV13|15|TRBJ2-1|many|NA
TGTGCCAGCAGCTTATGGGCCACCTCCTACAATGAGCAGTTCTTC
CASSLWATSYNEQFF
>TRBV27|16|TRBJ1-2|NA|NA
TGTGCCAGCAGTTTGTCGGGTAGAGTTCTGGCGTCCGGCTACACCTTC
CASSLSGRVLASGYTF
>TRBV7-9|12|TRBJ2-2|many|NA
TGTGCCAGCACCGGGCCCCCCGGGGAGCTGTTTTTT
CASTGPPGELFF
>TRBV4-1|16|TRBJ1-6|many|NA
TGCGCCAGCAGCCAAGGATGGGGATTGAGCGGTTCACCCCTCCACTTT
CASSQGWGLSGSPLHF
>TRBV11-2|14|TRBJ2-2|many|NA
TGTGCCAGCAGCTTATTTGTCGGTAACGGGGAGCTGTTTTTT
CASSLFVGNGELFF
>TRBV29-1|12|TRBJ2-2|many|NA
TGCAGCGTTGAAGGAGGGCCCGGGGAGCTGTTTTTT
CSVEGGPGELFF
>TRBV4-3|17|TRBJ1-2|many|NA
TGCGCCAGCAGCCAAGGGGGGAGTGTTAGTACCCCCTATGGCTACACCTTC
CASSQGGSVSTPYGYTF
>TRBV5-1|13|TRBJ1-1|few|NA
TGCGCCAGCAGCTTGGGGGTGGCTACTGAAGCTTTCTTT
CASSLGVATEAFF
>TRBV7-6|17|TRBJ2-3|many|TRBD1
TGTGCCAGCAGCTTAAGAGGGGGCTTTCCCCCCACAGATACGCAGTATTTT
CASSLRGGFPPTDTQYF
>TRBV25-1|13|TRBJ1-1|NA|TRBD1
TGTGCCAGCAGTTCCCGACAGGGGGCTGAAGCTTTCTTT
CASSSRQGAEAFF
>TRBV5-1|16|TRBJ1-2|many|NA
TGCGCCAGCAGCTTGGGGCAGCCCCAAAAGGCGAAGGGCTACACCTTC
CASSLGQPQKAKGYTF
>TRBV5-4|17|TRBJ2-6|many|NA
TGTGCCAGCAGCCTCATCCCCCACAGGGCTGGGGCCAACGTCCTGACTTTC
CASSLIPHRAGANVLTF
>TRBV11-2|14|TRBJ2-5|NA|NA
TGTGCCAGCAGCCCTCTTTCGTACCAAGAGACCCAGTACTTC
CASSPLSYQETQYF
>TRBV29-1|13|TRBJ2-1|many|TRBD1
TGCAGCGTCCCGGACAGGGAATACAATGAGCAGTTCTTC
CSVPDREYNEQFF
>TRBV7-8|12|TRBJ2-2|NA|NA
TGTGCCAGCAGCTTCCGAGGCGGGGAGCTGTTTTTT
CASSFRGGELFF